The TCR beta chain described here comes from a study of T-cell reconstitution after alpha-beta-depleted transplantation in children. This clonotype was observed at least ten times. TCRbeta library preparation incorporated unique molecular identifiers. Each CDR3 protein gets one entry after TCRdb re-called the PCR reads with MiXCR. The sample lists about 110,000 distinct CDR3 sequences; 10% were seen once. The CDR3 contains 12 residues. The ends were cut back, 7 bases at V and 1 base at J, with 8 bases in the middle. Germline CDR1 SQVTM, CDR2 ANQGSEA. The input for sequencing was PBMCs from the stem cell graft donor, taken from the stem cell graft. The receptor was derived from a human donor who donated a stem cell graft to a child with acute lymphoblastic leukemia. V and J are TRBV29-1 and TRBJ2-4, with D possibly called TRBD1 or TRBD2 (5 bases each). In DNA, the CDR3 is TGCAGCGGGGGGAAGGCCAAAAACATTCAGTACTTC. Translation gives CSGGKAKNIQYF. The variable domain in full, completed from reference TRBV29-1 and TRBJ2-4, reads SAVISQKPSRDICQRGTSLTIQCQVDSQVTMMFWYRQQPGQSLTLIATANQGSEATYESGFVIDKFPISRPNLTFSTLTVSNMSPEDSSIYLCSGGKAKNIQYFGAGTRLSVL.